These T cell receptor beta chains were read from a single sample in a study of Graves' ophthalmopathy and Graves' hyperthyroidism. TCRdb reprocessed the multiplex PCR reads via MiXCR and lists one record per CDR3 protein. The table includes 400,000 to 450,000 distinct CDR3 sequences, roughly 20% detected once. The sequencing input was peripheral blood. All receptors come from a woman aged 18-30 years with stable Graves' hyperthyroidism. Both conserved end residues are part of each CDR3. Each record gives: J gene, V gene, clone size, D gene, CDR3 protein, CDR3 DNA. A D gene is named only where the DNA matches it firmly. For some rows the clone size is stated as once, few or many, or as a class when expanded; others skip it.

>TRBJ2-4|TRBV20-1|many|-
CSARAYAAKNIQYF
TGCAGTGCTAGGGCATATGCAGCCAAAAACATTCAGTACTTC
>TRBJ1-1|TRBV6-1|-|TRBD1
CASRDRVGEAFF
TGTGCCAGCAGGGACAGGGTTGGTGAAGCTTTCTTT
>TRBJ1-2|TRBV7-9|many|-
CASSLQDGYTF
TGTGCCAGCAGCTTACAGGATGGCTACACCTTC
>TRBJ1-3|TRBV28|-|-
CASSLRGTGNTIYF
TGTGCCAGCAGTTTAAGAGGTACTGGAAACACCATATATTTT
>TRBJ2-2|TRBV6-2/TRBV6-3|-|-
CASTFSGANTGELFF
TGTGCCAGCACCTTTAGCGGAGCGAACACCGGGGAGCTGTTTTTT
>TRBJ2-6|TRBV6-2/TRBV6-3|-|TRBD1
CASRPGQGASGANVLTF
TGTGCCAGCCGTCCGGGACAGGGGGCGTCAGGGGCCAACGTCCTGACTTTC
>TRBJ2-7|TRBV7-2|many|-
CASSPAGEQYF
TGTGCCAGCAGCCCAGCCGGGGAGCAGTACTTC
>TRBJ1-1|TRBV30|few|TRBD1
CAWSPSTGATEAFF
TGTGCCTGGAGCCCCTCCACAGGGGCCACTGAAGCTTTCTTT
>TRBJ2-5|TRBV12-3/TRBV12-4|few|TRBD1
CASSTGTGDRETQYF
TGTGCCAGCAGTACCGGGACAGGGGATAGAGAGACCCAGTACTTC
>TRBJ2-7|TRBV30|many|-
CAWSVGTGAYEQYF
TGTGCCTGGAGTGTAGGGACTGGGGCCTACGAGCAGTACTTC
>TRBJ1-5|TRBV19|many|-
CASSIRVGQPQHF
TGTGCCAGTAGTATTAGGGTGGGACAGCCCCAGCATTTT
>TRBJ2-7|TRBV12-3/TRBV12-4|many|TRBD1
CASSSPGQGKDEQYF
TGTGCCAGCAGTAGTCCGGGACAGGGTAAGGACGAGCAGTACTTC
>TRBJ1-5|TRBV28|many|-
CASSLVVSNQPQHF
TGTGCCAGCAGTTTAGTGGTCAGCAATCAGCCCCAGCATTTT
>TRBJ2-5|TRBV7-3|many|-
CASSWVFEALKQETQYF
TGTGCCAGCAGCTGGGTCTTTGAAGCCCTTAAACAAGAGACCCAGTACTTC
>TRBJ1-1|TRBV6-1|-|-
CASSEGRHRLNTEAFF
TGTGCCAGCAGTGAAGGAAGGCACCGCTTGAACACTGAAGCTTTCTTT
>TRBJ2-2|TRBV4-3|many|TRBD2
CATQPGLAGFQGNTGELFF
TGCGCCACCCAACCGGGACTAGCGGGCTTCCAGGGGAACACCGGGGAGCTGTTTTTT
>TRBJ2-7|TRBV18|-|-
CASSPTGTPGYEQYF
TGTGCCAGCTCACCTACCGGGACCCCGGGCTACGAGCAGTACTTC
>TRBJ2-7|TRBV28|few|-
CASSILQGSEQYF
TGTGCCAGCAGTATACTACAGGGCAGCGAGCAGTACTTC
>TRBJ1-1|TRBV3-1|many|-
CASSPSQGMNTEAFF
TGTGCCAGCAGCCCGTCACAGGGAATGAACACTGAAGCTTTCTTT
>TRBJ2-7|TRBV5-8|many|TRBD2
CASSLNAGGDYEQYF
TGTGCCAGCAGCTTGAATGCGGGAGGGGATTACGAGCAGTACTTC
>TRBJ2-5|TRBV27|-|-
CASSLGRLGETQYF
TGTGCCAGCAGTTTAGGGCGACTGGGGGAGACCCAGTACTTC
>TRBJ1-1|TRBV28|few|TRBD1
CASSPRPRTGGTEAFF
TGTGCCAGCAGTCCCCGACCTAGGACAGGGGGAACTGAAGCTTTCTTT
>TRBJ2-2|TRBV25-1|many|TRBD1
CASRDRYRSEELFF
TGTGCCAGCAGGGACAGGTATCGTTCGGAGGAGCTGTTTTTT
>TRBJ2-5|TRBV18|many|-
CASSPRGNSKSQETQYF
TGTGCCAGCTCACCCAGAGGGAACAGCAAGTCCCAAGAGACCCAGTACTTC
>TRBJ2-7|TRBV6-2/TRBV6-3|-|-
CASKEYPISYEQYF
TGTGCCAGCAAGGAGTATCCGATCTCCTACGAGCAGTACTTC
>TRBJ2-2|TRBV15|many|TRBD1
CATSSRDRNTGELFF
TGTGCCACCAGCAGTCGGGACAGGAACACCGGGGAGCTGTTTTTT
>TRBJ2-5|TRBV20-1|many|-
CSASPGLYQETQYF
TGCAGTGCTAGCCCGGGACTGTACCAAGAGACCCAGTACTTC
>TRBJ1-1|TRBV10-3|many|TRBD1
CATTTGGYTEAFF
TGTGCCACCACGACAGGGGGATACACTGAAGCTTTCTTT
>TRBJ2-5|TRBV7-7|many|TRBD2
CASSLGTSEQETQYF
TGTGCTAGCAGCTTAGGGACTAGCGAACAAGAGACCCAGTACTTC
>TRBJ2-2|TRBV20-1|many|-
CSARVVRRDTGELFF
TGCAGTGCTAGGGTGGTTCGACGAGACACCGGGGAGCTGTTTTTT
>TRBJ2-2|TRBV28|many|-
CASTSAENTGELFF
TGTGCCAGCACTTCGGCCGAGAACACCGGGGAGCTGTTTTTT
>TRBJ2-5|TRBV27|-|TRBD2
CAGSFSRGLAGSGAQYF
TGTGCCGGCAGTTTCTCAAGGGGACTAGCGGGGTCCGGGGCCCAGTACTTC
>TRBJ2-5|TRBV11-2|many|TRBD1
CASSQTGQETQYF
TGTGCCAGCAGCCAGACAGGGCAAGAGACCCAGTACTTC
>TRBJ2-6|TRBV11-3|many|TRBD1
CASSPGQGRSGANVLTF
TGTGCCAGCAGCCCGGGACAGGGCCGCTCTGGGGCCAACGTCCTGACTTTC
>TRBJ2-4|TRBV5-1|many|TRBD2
CASSLDGRHGSKNIQYF
TGCGCCAGCAGCTTGGACGGGAGGCATGGGTCCAAAAACATTCAGTACTTC
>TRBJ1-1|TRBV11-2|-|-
CASSLVTGTRGEAFF
TGTGCCAGCAGCTTAGTGACCGGGACAAGAGGGGAAGCTTTCTTT
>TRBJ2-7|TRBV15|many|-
CATSRDTGHPYEQYF
TGTGCCACCAGCAGAGATACAGGACACCCCTACGAGCAGTACTTC